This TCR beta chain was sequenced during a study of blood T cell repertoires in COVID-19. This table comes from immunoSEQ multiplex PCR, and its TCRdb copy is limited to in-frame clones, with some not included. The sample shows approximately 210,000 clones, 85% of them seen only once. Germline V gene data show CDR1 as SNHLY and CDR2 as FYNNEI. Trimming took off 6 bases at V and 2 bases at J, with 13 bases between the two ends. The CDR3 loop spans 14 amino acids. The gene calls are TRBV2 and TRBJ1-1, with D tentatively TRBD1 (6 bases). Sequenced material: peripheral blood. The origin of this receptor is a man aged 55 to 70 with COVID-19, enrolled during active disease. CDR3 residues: CASRMDSYNTEAFF. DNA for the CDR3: TGTGCCAGCAGGATGGACAGCTATAACACTGAAGCTTTCTTT. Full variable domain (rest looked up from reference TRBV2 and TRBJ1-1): EPEVTQTPSHQVTQMGQEVILRCVPISNHLYFYWYRQILGQKVEFLVSFYNNEISEKSEIFDDQFSVERPDGSNFTLKIRSTKLEDSAMYFCASRMDSYNTEAFFGQGTRLTVV.